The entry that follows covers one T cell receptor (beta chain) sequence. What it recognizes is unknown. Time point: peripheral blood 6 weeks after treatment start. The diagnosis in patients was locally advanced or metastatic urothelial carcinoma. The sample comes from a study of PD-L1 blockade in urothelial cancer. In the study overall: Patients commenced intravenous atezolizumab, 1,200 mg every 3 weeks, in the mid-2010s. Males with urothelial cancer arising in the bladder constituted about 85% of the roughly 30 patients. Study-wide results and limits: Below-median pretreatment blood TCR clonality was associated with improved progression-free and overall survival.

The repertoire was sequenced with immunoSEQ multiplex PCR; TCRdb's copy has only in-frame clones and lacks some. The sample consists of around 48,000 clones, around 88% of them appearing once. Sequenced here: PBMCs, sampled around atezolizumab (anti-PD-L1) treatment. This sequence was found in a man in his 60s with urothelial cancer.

The CDR3 nucleotides read TGTGCCAGTACCAAGTACAACGCGAACACCGGGGAGCTGTTTTTT. As protein: CASTKYNANTGELFF. The chain is built from TRBV19 and TRBJ2-2, with D hard to call. The CDR3 is 15 residues long. Germline CDR1 LNHDA, CDR2 SQIVND (reference sequence). V was cut by 7 bases and J by 0 bases, with 12 bases left in between.